This TCR beta chain stems from a study of blood T cell repertoires in COVID-19. Study-wide context: Samples came from the United States, Italy and Spain, spanning acute and convalescent COVID-19. PBMCs, B-cell-depleted T cells, or T cells were the source of the cDNA or gDNA that made up the material.

Per the study methods: Quantification of nucleated cells was approximated via reference gene primer amplification. The method was immunoSEQ multiplex PCR; TCRdb's version includes in-frame clones alone and lacks a portion of them. V and J calls and clone size are given by that table; D and trimming were obtained from the DNA. Counted here are over 200,000 clones, 84% occurring once; the ten biggest clones make up approximately 2.4%. The CDR3 spans 15 residues. CDR1 is DFQATT and CDR2 is SNEGSKA in the germline V gene (reference sequence). V lost 3 bases and J lost 3; bases outside the gene matches: 4.

This clonotype was obtained from a man aged 35-49 years who had recovered from COVID-19. Material: peripheral blood. The chain combines TRBV20-1 with TRBJ2-1; TRBD2 aligns across 11 bases. Here the CDR3 DNA reads TGCAGTGCTAGTGTAGCGGGGGGGCTCTACAATGAGCAGTTCTTC. Amino acid sequence: CSASVAGGLYNEQFF.